The clone carrying this TCR beta chain was seen a few times. TCRdb re-called the RT-PCR reads with MiXCR, one entry per CDR3 protein. The sample contains more than 600,000 distinct CDR3 sequences, 13% to 15% of which appear only once. The J segment lost 6 bases and the V segment lost 5 bases, leaving 4 bases of the junction unmatched. Per germline, CDR1 SGHTA and CDR2 FQGTGA. The CDR3 contains 14 residues. The sample was memory CD4+ T cells from blood. The clonotype was recovered from a female donor in good health, serving as a healthy control. The V gene is TRBV7-3, the J gene TRBJ2-2, with TRBD2 identical over 9 bases. CDR3 amino acids: CASSISGSAGELFF. The CDR3 DNA is TGTGCCAGCAGCATTAGCGGGAGCGCCGGGGAGCTGTTTTTT.